The following is a T cell receptor beta chain sequence with its context. The PCR employed 60 Vbeta primers together with 13 Jbeta primers. Profiling relied on immunoSEQ multiplex PCR, and the TCRdb table lists in-frame clones only, not all of them. This table holds 150,000 to 200,000 clones, 80% to 90% found once. The data originate from a study of cytomegalovirus exposure and HLA in healthy donors. The V gene's germline CDR1 is LGHNT and CDR2 FRNRAP. CDR3 length: 12 amino acids. Trimming shortened V by 6 bases and J by 5 bases, and 11 bases separated the two germline ends. The sequence was collected from a woman aged 30 to 39 in good health and CMV-seropositive. V usage is TRBV12-5 and J usage is TRBJ2-7, with a possible D match to TRBD1 (5 bases). Sequenced sample: PBMCs. CDR3 bases: TGTGCTAGTGGAATATCAGGGAACGAGCAGTACTTC. Translated, it gives CASGISGNEQYF.